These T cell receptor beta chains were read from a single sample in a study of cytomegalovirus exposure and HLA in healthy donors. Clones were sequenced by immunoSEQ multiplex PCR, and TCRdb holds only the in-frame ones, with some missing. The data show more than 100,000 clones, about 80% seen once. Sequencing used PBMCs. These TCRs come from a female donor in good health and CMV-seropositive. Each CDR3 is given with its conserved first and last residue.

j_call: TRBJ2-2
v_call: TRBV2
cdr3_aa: CASSPGLAGGELFF

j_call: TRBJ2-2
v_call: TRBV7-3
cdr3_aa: CASSLFPGQNTGELFF

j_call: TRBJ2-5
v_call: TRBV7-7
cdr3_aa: CASSRGTGGGWGQYF

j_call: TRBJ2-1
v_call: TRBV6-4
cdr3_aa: CASSPTYDRGTYNEQFF

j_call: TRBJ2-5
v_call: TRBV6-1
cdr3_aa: CASRTLGREQYF

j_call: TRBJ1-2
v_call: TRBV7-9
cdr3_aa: CASTVDSSNYGYTF

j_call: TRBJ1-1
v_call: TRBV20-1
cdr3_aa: CSAYSFAEAFF

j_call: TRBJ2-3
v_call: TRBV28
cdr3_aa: CASSSKGQDTDTQYF

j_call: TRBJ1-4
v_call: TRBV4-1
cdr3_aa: CASSHTGGANEKLFF

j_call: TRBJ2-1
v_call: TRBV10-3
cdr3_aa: CAIRSGGSHNEQFF

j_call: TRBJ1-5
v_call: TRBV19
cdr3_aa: CASSTGQGGNQPQHF

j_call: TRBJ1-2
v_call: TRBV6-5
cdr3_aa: CASSYSRGHGYTF

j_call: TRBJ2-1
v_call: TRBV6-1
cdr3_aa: CASTASGRNEQFF

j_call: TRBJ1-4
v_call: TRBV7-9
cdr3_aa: CASSRQGARPGNEKLFF

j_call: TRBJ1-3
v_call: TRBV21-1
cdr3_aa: CASSKGPTSSGSTIYF

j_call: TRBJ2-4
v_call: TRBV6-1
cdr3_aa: CASSESQVAKNIQYF

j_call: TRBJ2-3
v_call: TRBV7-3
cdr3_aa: CASSKGLAGGTDTQYF

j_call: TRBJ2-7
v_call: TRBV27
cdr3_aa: CASSPRGDSLAGGHEQYF

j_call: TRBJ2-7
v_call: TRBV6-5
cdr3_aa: CASRRQGPYEQYF

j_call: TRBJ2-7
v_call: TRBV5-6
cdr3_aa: CASSRVTNEQYF

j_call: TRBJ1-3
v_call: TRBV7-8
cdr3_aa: CASSLATGGNTIYF

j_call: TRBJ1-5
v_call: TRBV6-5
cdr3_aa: CASSERYSNQPQHF

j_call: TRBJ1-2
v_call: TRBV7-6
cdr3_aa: CASSTQGNYGYTF

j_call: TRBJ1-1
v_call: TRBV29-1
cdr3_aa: CSVVRSQRSEAFF

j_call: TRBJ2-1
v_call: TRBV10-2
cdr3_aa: CASRPGGRTYNEQFF

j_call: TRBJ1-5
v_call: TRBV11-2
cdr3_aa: CASSLGGVLSNQPQHF

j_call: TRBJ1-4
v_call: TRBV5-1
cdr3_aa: CASSSTWTGNEKLFF

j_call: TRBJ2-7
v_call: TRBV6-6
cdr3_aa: CASERGRDRVYEQYF

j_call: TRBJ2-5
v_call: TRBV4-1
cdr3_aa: CASSQSGLPQETQYF

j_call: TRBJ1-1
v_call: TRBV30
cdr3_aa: CAWSWPGQRNTEAFF

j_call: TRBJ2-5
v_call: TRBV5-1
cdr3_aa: CASSFQGRSQETQYF

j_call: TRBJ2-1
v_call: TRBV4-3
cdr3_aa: CASSQAIDNHSYNEQFF

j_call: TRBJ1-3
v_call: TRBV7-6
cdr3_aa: CASSFQGAPGNTIYF

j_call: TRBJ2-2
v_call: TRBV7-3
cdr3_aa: CASSLTRETGATGELFF

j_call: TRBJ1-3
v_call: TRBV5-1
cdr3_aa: CASSLGPSGNTIYF

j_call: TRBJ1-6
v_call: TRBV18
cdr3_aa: CASSPRQGASNSPLHF

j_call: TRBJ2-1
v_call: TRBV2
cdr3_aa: CASRDSYNEQFF

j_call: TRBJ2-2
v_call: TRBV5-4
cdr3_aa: CASTERTGNTGELFF

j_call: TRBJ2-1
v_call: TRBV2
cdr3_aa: CATRDRVGNEQFF

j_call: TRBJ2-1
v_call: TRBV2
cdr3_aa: CASTPGTSWGEQFF

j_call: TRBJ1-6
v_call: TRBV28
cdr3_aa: CASSLRGSPLHF

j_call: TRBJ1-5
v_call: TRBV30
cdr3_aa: CAWSGQGQPQHF

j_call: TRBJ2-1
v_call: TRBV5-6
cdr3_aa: CASSLFGESSYNEQFF

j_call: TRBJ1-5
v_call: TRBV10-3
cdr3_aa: CAISELGQGNQPQHF

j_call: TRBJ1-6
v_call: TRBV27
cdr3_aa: CASRGRDYNSPLHF

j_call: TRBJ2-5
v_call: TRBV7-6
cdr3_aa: CASGTREMGTQYF

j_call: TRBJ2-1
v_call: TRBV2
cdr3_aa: CASSTYNEQFF

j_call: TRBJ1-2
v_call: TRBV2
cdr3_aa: CASRTGLHYGYTF

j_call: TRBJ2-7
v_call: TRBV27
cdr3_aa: CASSPGTGGAYEQYF

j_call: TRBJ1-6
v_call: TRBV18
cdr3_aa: CASSPRESQDSPLHF

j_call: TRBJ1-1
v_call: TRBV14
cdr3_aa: CASSQNQGTEAFF